Each of the 5 T cell receptor beta chains below was sequenced from the same sample in a study of radiotherapy plus CTLA-4 blockade in lung cancer. Sequencing was performed with immunoSEQ multiplex PCR; in TCRdb, only in-frame clones are kept and a portion is missing. The repertoire holds tens of thousands of clones, with 55% to 80% as singletons. The starting material was peripheral blood, obtained from a patient treated with radiotherapy plus ipilimumab. Every receptor here comes from a human donor with non-small cell lung cancer who had stable disease on radiotherapy plus ipilimumab.

V gene TRBV10-2 combines with J gene TRBJ1-5; 8 nucleotides align to TRBD1. Germline CDR1 is WSHSY and CDR2 is SAAADI. Trimming cost V 4 bases and J 3 bases; bases outside gene matches: 8. The CDR3 length is 16 residues. CDR3 residues: CASSAGRTGNNQPQHF. CDR3 in DNA: TGCGCCAGCAGTGCAGGCCGGACAGGGAACAATCAGCCCCAGCATTTT.

This clone was detected only once. The chain couples TRBV4-1 to TRBJ1-1; weak D call: TRBD1 (6 bases). This CDR3 is built from 15 residues. Trimming pared 6 bases from V and 5 bases from J, leaving 19 bases between. Looked up from germline, CDR1 is MGHRA and CDR2 is YSYEKL. For the CDR3, the DNA is TGCGCCAGCAGTCAAAACTATTGGGGGCGGACTGAAGCTTTCTTT. Amino acid sequence: CASSQNYWGRTEAFF.

This clone was observed a handful of times. The chain couples TRBV7-9 to TRBJ1-5; the match to TRBD1 covers 7 bases. V was pared by 1 base and J by 2 bases, with 8 bases of the junction left unmatched. Per the germline V gene, CDR1 is SEHNR and CDR2 is FQNEAQ (reference sequence). The CDR3 has 17 residues. CDR3 nucleotide sequence: TGTGCCAGCAGCTTAGGCAACAGGGGCGGCGGCAATCAGCCCCAGCATTTT. Its protein is CASSLGNRGGGNQPQHF.

The chain uses TRBV7-2 and TRBJ1-5; D gene ambiguous. The V gene lost 5 bases and the J gene lost 7 bases, with 18 bases spanning the gap. Germline loops: CDR1 SGHTA, CDR2 FQGNSA. The CDR3 length is 15 residues. As DNA, the CDR3 is TGTGCCAGCAGCATAACCCCCCTCGGTAGACAGCCCCAGCATTTT. Amino acid sequence: CASSITPLGRQPQHF.

The chain combines TRBV7-9 with TRBJ1-1, with 7 bases matching TRBD1. Trimming took 2 bases from V and 1 from J; bases not matched to a gene: 4. CDR1 SEHNR and CDR2 FQNEAQ come from the germline V gene (reference sequence). The CDR3 totals 15 residues. The CDR3 nucleotides are TGTGCCAGCAGCTTATCACAGGGGAAGAACACTGAAGCTTTCTTT. It specifies CASSLSQGKNTEAFF.